This entry lists 23 T cell receptor beta chains sequenced from one sample in a study of T cell repertoires in cytomegalovirus infection. MiXCR was run by TCRdb on the reads, yielding one entry per CDR3 protein. Found here are roughly 600,000 distinct CDR3 sequences, approximately 25% of them singletons; the top ten hold 7% to 9%. The specimen sequenced was CD8+ T cells from PBMCs. Receptors were obtained from a human donor in good health (CMV status not recorded). Some clones in this sample may be carry-over from other donors' samples.

The V and J genes are TRBV7-9 and TRBJ2-4; D is possibly TRBD2 (7 bases). Germline V gene data show CDR1 as SEHNR and CDR2 as FQNEAQ (reference sequence). This CDR3 comprises 16 residues. Trimming removed 5 bases from V and 0 bases from J, with 14 bases in between. The CDR3 loop reads CASSPGRGEAKNIQYF. The CDR3 DNA reads as TGTGCCAGCAGCCCAGGGAGGGGGGAAGCCAAAAACATTCAGTACTTC.

This chain uses TRBV28 with TRBJ2-5; D may be TRBD1 or TRBD2 (6 bases each). Germline assignment: CDR1 MDHEN and CDR2 SYDVKM. V was clipped by 3 bases and J by 5 bases, with 13 bases between them. This CDR3 is 14 amino acids long. The CDR3 region has the DNA TGTGCCAGCAGTTTGACGGGGGCGTGGGAGACCCAGTACTTC. Its translation: CASSLTGAWETQYF.

The chain links TRBV6-5 to TRBJ2-5; tentative D call: TRBD1 (6 bases). V shed 4 bases and J shed 0 bases, with 9 bases lying between them. The CDR3 sequence is 14 residues long. Germline V gene sequence: CDR1 MNHEY, CDR2 SVGAGI. The CDR3 protein is CASSWGHDQETQYF. The CDR3 bases are TGTGCCAGCAGTTGGGGACACGACCAAGAGACCCAGTACTTC.

The genes are TRBV7-6 and TRBJ2-3; D may be TRBD1 or TRBD2 (7 bases each). V was pared by 5 bases and J by 6 bases, with 24 bases between. CDR3 length: 17 residues. Germline V gives CDR1 SGHVS, CDR2 FNYEAQ. DNA for the CDR3: TGTGCCAGCAGCACCCACAGGGGAAACTCAGCGGGGGATACGCAGTATTTT. It translates to CASSTHRGNSAGDTQYF. Variable domain in full (rest from reference TRBV7-6 and TRBJ2-3): GAGVSQSPRYKVTKRGQDVALRCDPISGHVSLYWYRQALGQGPEFLTYFNYEAQQDKSGLPNDRFSAERPEGSISTLTIQRTEQRDSAMYRCASSTHRGNSAGDTQYFGPGTRLTVL.

This chain links TRBV29-1 with TRBJ1-1; 7 bases align to TRBD1. This CDR3 contains 14 residues. J was trimmed by 4 bases and V by 5 bases; bases with no gene match: 10. Germline loops: CDR1 SQVTM, CDR2 ANQGSEA. CDR3 sequence (DNA): TGCAGCGTTTTCAGGGGGGAGGGAAGCACTGAAGCTTTCTTT. Translated: CSVFRGEGSTEAFF.

V is TRBV20-1 and J is TRBJ2-1, with 7 bases aligning to TRBD2. This CDR3 contains 17 residues. V shed 1 base and J 0 bases; nucleotides not matched to a gene: 9. In germline, CDR1 is DFQATT, CDR2 SNEGSKA (reference sequence). CDR3 residues: CSARGAGDLFSYNEQFF. As DNA, the CDR3 is TGCAGTGCTAGAGGGGCGGGGGATCTCTTCTCCTACAATGAGCAGTTCTTC.

The V call is TRBV6-2 or TRBV6-3, the J call TRBJ2-7; D is unresolved. Germline values: CDR1 MNHEY, CDR2 SVGEGT. Between the trimmed V and J ends, which lost 6 bases and 0 bases, there was a span of 15 bases. CDR3 size: 15 residues. This CDR3 reads CASRRNSLDSYEQYV. CDR3 sequence (DNA): TGTGCCAGCAGGAGGAACAGCCTCGACTCCTACGAGCAGTACGTC.

This clonotype occurred many times. V usage is TRBV28 and J usage is TRBJ2-2, with 8 positions matching TRBD1. Germline values: CDR1 MDHEN, CDR2 SYDVKM. The CDR3 sequence is 14 residues long. J gave up 5 bases and V 8 bases, and 7 bases lay outside the gene matches. The CDR3 reads CASLRTGRTGELFF. In nucleotides, the CDR3 is TGTGCCAGCCTCCGGACAGGGCGAACCGGGGAGCTGTTTTTT.

This clonotype was observed a few times. Possible read error: a much larger clone is one base away. The chain couples TRBV6-2 or TRBV6-3 to TRBJ2-7; D gene ambiguous. In germline, CDR1 is MNHEY, CDR2 SVGEGT. The CDR3 covers 11 residues. The germline V and J ends were trimmed by 6 bases and 2 bases, with 5 bases remaining between them. The chain's CDR3 is CASSTAYEQYF. CDR3 coding DNA: TGTGCCAGCAGCACCGCCTACGAGCAGTACTTC.

Many counts were recorded for this clonotype. The rearrangement links TRBV7-8 to TRBJ2-1; possibly TRBD2 for D (6 bases). CDR1 and CDR2 from the germline V gene are SGHVS and FQNEAQ. Trimming pared 1 base from V and 8 bases from J, leaving 18 bases between. This CDR3 contains 16 residues. The CDR3: CASSLGGGTSGDEQFF. The CDR3 DNA follows: TGTGCCAGCAGCTTAGGTGGGGGGACCTCGGGGGATGAGCAGTTCTTC.

A note on this clonotype: This may come from a read error, since a much larger clone is one base off. The chain couples TRBV7-2 to TRBJ1-2; tentatively, D is TRBD1 (5 bases). Germline V lookup: CDR1 SGHTA, CDR2 FQGNSA. The CDR3 runs 15 residues. The CDR3 region has the DNA TGTGTCAGCAGCCCCATCGAGGGGAAGAGAGATGGCTACACCTTC. Translated, it gives CVSSPIEGKRDGYTF.

This clonotype appeared a few times. The chain links TRBV27 to TRBJ1-6; the D is unclear. V was cut by 0 bases and J by 2 bases, with 2 bases left in between. The CDR3 is 14 amino acids. CDR1 is MNHEY, CDR2 SMNVEV, per germline (reference sequence). The CDR3 DNA reads TGTGCCAGCAGTTTATCGACCTATAATTCACCCCTCCACTTT. It specifies CASSLSTYNSPLHF.

V usage is TRBV12-3 or TRBV12-4 and J usage is TRBJ2-1, with 7 nucleotides matching TRBD1. CDR3 length equals 15 residues. V shed 5 bases, J shed 2 bases, and the junction held 6 bases outside the gene matches. The CDR3 sequence: CASSPTGAAYNEQFF. The CDR3, as DNA: TGTGCCAGCAGTCCCACAGGGGCAGCCTACAATGAGCAGTTCTTC.

This clonotype was counted between two and nine times. The rearrangement joins TRBV7-9 to TRBJ2-1, with D perhaps TRBD1 (5 bases). Trimming cost V 4 bases and J 5 bases, with 9 bases left between them. The CDR3 extends over 13 amino acids. CDR1 and CDR2 from the germline V gene are SEHNR and FQNEAQ (reference sequence). This CDR3 is CASSSRQHNEQFF. CDR3 DNA sequence: TGTGCCAGCAGCTCGAGACAGCACAATGAGCAGTTCTTC.

J is TRBJ1-2 and V is TRBV12-3 or TRBV12-4, with D possibly TRBD1 on 5 matching bases. With 3 bases removed from V and 5 bases from J, the gap between germline ends came to 10 bases. The CDR3 is 13 amino acids. The CDR3 sequence: CASSLGRFYGYTF. The DNA of the CDR3 is TGTGCCAGCAGTTTGGGGCGATTTTATGGCTACACCTTC.

The chain links TRBV29-1 to TRBJ2-2, with 8 bases aligning to TRBD1. The germline gives CDR1 SQVTM, CDR2 ANQGSEA. V shed 6 bases and J 3 bases; nucleotides not matched to a gene: 3. The CDR3 length is 13 residues. CDR3 nucleotides: TGCAGCGTCCCACAGGGGGACACCGGGGAGCTGTTTTTT. This translates into CSVPQGDTGELFF.

Points on this clonotype: Its ends do not fully match the called genes, so a read error is possible. The chain's CDR3 is CANSEAPTHSNQPQHF. For the CDR3, the DNA is TGTGCCAACAGTGAAGCACCTACACATAGCAATCAGCCCCAGCATTTT. V gene TRBV2 combines with J gene TRBJ1-5; D gene uncertain. The CDR3 sequence is 16 residues long. The germline CDR1 and CDR2 sequences are SNHLY and FYNNEI.

With respect to this clonotype: A much larger clone is a single base away; this may be a read error. The V gene is TRBV7-6, the J gene TRBJ2-3; D is undetermined. Germline CDR1 is SGHVS and CDR2 is FNYEAQ. Trimming removed 7 bases at V and 5 bases at J, with 16 bases between. The CDR3 is 14 amino acids. In DNA form, the CDR3 reads TGTGCCAGCACCCTAAATGAGGAGATAGATACGCAGTATTTT. This translates into CASTLNEEIDTQYF.

This clonotype was counted at least ten times. The chain recombines TRBV6-6 with TRBJ1-5; 12 nucleotides match TRBD1. This CDR3 contains 14 residues. CDR1 is MNHNY, CDR2 SVGAGI, per germline (reference sequence). Unmatched junction bases numbered 9, after V lost 11 bases and J lost 7 bases. The CDR3 DNA sequence: TGTGCCGTGCGGGACAGGGGGCTTAGCCAGCCCCAGCATTTT. Its protein product is CAVRDRGLSQPQHF.

This chain uses TRBV2 with TRBJ2-1; possible D gene TRBD1, 6 bases. V was clipped by 6 bases and J by 4 bases, with 7 bases between them. The CDR3 length is 12 residues. Germline values: CDR1 SNHLY, CDR2 FYNNEI. Written as DNA, the CDR3 is TGTGCCAGCAGAGGACAGTACAATGAGCAGTTCTTC. It encodes CASRGQYNEQFF.

The chain has TRBV28 and TRBJ1-4; D not resolved. Trimming shortened V by 10 bases and J by 2 bases, and 20 bases separated the two germline ends. CDR1 is MDHEN and CDR2 is SYDVKM in the germline V gene. This CDR3 contains 16 residues. The CDR3 sequence is CANTLMVRNTNEKLFF. DNA of the CDR3: TGTGCCAACACCCTAATGGTTAGGAATACTAATGAAAAACTGTTTTTT.

The CDR3 sequence is CASSYEGNSYEQYV. CDR3 nucleotides: TGTGCCAGCAGTTACGAGGGGAACTCCTACGAGCAGTACGTC. J is TRBJ2-7 and V is TRBV6-2 or TRBV6-3; D is tentatively TRBD1 or TRBD2 (5 bases each). Germline V gives CDR1 MNHEY, CDR2 SVGEGT. The CDR3 sequence is 14 residues long. V was shortened by 2 bases and J by 0 bases, with 8 bases between the two germline ends.

As for this clonotype: A read error may be the cause here, since a much bigger clone is one base away. The J gene is TRBJ2-1, the V gene TRBV4-1, with 16 bases that match TRBD2. This CDR3 has 15 residues. Germline-derived CDR1 and CDR2 are MGHRA and YSYEKL. The CDR3 here is CANSPGTSGGDEQFF. As DNA, the CDR3 is TGCGCCAACAGCCCTGGGACTAGCGGGGGGGATGAGCAGTTCTTC.